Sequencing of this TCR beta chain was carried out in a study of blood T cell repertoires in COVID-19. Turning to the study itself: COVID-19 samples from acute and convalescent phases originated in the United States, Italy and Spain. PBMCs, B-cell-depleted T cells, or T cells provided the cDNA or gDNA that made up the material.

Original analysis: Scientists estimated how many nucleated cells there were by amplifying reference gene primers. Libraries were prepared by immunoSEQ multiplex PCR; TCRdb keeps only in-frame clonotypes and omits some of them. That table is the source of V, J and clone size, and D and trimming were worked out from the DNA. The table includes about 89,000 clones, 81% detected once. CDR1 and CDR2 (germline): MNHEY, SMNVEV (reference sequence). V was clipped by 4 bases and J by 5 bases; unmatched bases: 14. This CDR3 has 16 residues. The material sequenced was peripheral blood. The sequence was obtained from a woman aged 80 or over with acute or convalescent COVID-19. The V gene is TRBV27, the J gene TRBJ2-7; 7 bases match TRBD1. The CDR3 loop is CASSSGQPALLNEQYF. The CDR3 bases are TGTGCCAGCAGTTCGGGACAGCCGGCCCTACTTAACGAGCAGTACTTC.